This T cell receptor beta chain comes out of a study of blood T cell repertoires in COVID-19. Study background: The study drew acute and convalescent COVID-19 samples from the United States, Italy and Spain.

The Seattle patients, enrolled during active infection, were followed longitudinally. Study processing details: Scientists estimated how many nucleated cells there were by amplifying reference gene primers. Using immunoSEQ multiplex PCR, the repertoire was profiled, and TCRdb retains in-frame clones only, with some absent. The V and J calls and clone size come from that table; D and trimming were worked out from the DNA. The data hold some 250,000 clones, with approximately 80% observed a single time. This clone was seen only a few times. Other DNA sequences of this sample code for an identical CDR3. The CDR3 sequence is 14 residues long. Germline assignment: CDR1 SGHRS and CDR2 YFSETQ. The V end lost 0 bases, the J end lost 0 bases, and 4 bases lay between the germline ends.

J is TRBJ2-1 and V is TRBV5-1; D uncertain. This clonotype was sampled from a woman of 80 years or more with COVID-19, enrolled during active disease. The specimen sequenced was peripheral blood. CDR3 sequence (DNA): TGCGCCAGCAGCTTGGGTAGCTCCTACAATGAGCAGTTCTTC. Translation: CASSLGSSYNEQFF.